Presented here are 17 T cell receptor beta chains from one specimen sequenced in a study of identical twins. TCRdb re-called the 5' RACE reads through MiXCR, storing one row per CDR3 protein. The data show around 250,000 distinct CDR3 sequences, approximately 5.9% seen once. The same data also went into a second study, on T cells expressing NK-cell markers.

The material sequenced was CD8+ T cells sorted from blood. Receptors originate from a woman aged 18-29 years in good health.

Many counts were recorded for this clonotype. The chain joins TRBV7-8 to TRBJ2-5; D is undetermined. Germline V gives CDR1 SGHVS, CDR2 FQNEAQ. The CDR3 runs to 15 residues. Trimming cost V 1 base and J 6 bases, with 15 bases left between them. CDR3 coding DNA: TGTGCCAGCAGCTTAGAAACAGTCCGGAGAAAGACCCAGTACTTC. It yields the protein CASSLETVRRKTQYF.

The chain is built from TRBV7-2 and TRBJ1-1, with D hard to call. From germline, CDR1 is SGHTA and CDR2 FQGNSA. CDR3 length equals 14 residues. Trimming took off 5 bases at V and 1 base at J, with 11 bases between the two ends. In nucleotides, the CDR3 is TGTGCCAGCAGCCCGCACACAAGGAACACTGAAGCTTTCTTT. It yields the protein CASSPHTRNTEAFF.

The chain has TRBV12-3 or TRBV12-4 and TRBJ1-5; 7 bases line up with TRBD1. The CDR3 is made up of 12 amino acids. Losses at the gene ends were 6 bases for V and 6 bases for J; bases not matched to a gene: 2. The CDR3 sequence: CASRAGGQPQHF. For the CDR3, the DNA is TGTGCCAGCAGGGCAGGGGGTCAGCCCCAGCATTTT.

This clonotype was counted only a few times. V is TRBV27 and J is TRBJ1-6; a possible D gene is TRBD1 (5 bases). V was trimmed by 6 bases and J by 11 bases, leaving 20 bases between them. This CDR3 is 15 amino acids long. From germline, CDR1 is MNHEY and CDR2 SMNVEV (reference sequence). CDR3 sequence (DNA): TGTGCCAGCAGCACCATCCAGGCGGGGGGGGCACCCCTCCACTTT. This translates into CASSTIQAGGAPLHF.

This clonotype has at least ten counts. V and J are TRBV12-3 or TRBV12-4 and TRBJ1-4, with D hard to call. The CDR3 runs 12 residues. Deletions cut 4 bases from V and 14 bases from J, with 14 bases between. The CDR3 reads CASSSGVNVLFF. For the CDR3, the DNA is TGTGCCAGCAGTTCCGGGGTAAACGTCCTGTTTTTT.

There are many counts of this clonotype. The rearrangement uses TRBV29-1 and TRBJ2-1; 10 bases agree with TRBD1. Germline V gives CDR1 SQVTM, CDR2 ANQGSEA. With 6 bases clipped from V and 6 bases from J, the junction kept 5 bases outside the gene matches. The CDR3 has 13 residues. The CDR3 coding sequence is TGCAGCGTAGAGGACAGGGGGTTCAATGAGCAGTTCTTC. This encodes CSVEDRGFNEQFF.

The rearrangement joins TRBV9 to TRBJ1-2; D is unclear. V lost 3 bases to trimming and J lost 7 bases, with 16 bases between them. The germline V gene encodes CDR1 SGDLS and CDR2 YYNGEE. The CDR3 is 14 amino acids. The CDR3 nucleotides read TGTGCCAGCAGCGCGGCAGGAGTCTTTAGTGGCTACACCTTC. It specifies CASSAAGVFSGYTF.

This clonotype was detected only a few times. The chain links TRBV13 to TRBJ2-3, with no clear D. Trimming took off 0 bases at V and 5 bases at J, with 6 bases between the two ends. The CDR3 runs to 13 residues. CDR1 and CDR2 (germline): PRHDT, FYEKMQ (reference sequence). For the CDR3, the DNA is TGTGCCAGCAGCTTAGGTCGGGTAGATACGCAGTATTTT. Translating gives CASSLGRVDTQYF.

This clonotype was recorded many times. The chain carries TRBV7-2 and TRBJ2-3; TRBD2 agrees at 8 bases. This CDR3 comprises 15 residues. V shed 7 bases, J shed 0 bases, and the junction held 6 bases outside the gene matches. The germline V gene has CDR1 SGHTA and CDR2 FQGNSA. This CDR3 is CASKGIAGSTDTQYF. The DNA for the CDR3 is TGTGCCAGCAAGGGGATAGCGGGGAGCACAGATACGCAGTATTTT. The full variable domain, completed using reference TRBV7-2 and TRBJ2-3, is GAGVSQSPSNKVTEKGKDVELRCDPISGHTALYWYRQSLGQGLEFLIYFQGNSAPDKSGLPSDRFSAERTGGSVSTLTIQRTQQEDSAVYLCASKGIAGSTDTQYFGPGTRLTVL.

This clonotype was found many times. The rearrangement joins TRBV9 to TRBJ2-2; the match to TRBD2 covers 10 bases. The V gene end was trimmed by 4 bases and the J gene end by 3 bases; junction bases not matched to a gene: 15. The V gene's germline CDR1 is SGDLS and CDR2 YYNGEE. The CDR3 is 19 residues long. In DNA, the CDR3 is TGTGCCAGCAGCCCTGGACTAGCGGAACTACCACGGGACACCGGGGAGCTGTTTTTT. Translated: CASSPGLAELPRDTGELFF.

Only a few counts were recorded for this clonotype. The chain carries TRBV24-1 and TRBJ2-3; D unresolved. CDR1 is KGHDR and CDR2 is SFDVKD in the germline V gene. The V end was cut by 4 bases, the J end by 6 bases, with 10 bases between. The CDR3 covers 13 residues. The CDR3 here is CATSEPLTDTQYF. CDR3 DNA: TGTGCCACCAGTGAGCCATTAACCGATACGCAGTATTTT.

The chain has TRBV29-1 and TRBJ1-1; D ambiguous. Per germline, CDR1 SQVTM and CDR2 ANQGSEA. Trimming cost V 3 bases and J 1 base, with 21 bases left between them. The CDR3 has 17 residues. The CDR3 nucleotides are TGCAGCGTTGATGGGTGGCTCGTCACGAAGGAGAACACTGAAGCTTTCTTT. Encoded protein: CSVDGWLVTKENTEAFF.

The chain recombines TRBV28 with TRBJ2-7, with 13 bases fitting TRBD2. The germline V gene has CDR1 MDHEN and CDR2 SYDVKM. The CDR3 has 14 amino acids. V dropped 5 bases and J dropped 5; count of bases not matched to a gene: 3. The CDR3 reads CASSGLAGVHEQYF. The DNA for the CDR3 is TGTGCCAGCAGTGGACTAGCGGGAGTGCACGAGCAGTACTTC.

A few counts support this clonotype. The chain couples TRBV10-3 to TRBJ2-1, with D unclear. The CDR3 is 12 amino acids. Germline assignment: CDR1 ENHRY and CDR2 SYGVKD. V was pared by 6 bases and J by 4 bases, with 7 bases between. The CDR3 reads CAIRDGYNEQFF. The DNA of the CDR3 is TGTGCCATCAGGGACGGTTACAATGAGCAGTTCTTC.

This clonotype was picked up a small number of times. CDR3 sequence: CASSPQTSGFYNEQFF. DNA for the CDR3: TGTGCCAGCAGTCCCCAGACTAGCGGCTTTTACAATGAGCAGTTCTTC. The genes are TRBV27 and TRBJ2-1, with 9 bases identical to TRBD2. Per the germline V gene, CDR1 is MNHEY and CDR2 is SMNVEV (reference sequence). There are 16 residues in the CDR3. Unmatched junction bases numbered 9, after V lost 5 bases and J lost 4 bases.

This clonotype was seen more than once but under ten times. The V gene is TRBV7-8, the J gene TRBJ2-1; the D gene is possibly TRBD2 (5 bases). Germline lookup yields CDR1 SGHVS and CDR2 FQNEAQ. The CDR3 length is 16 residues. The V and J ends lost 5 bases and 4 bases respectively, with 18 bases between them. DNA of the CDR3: TGTGCCAGCAGCCTTTTTCCGAGAGGGCCTTACAATGAGCAGTTCTTC. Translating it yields CASSLFPRGPYNEQFF. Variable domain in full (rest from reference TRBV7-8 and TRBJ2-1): GAGVSQSPRYKVAKRGQDVALRCDPISGHVSLFWYQQALGQGPEFLTYFQNEAQLDKSGLPSDRFFAERPEGSVSTLKIQRTQQEDSAVYLCASSLFPRGPYNEQFFGPGTRLTVL.

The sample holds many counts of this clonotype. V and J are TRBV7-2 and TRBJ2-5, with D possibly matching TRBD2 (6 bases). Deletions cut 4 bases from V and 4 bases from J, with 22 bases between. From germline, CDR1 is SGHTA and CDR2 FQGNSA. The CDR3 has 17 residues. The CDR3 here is CASSSLGRDLGGETQYF. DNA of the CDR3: TGTGCCAGCAGCTCACTAGGCCGGGACTTGGGGGGAGAGACCCAGTACTTC.